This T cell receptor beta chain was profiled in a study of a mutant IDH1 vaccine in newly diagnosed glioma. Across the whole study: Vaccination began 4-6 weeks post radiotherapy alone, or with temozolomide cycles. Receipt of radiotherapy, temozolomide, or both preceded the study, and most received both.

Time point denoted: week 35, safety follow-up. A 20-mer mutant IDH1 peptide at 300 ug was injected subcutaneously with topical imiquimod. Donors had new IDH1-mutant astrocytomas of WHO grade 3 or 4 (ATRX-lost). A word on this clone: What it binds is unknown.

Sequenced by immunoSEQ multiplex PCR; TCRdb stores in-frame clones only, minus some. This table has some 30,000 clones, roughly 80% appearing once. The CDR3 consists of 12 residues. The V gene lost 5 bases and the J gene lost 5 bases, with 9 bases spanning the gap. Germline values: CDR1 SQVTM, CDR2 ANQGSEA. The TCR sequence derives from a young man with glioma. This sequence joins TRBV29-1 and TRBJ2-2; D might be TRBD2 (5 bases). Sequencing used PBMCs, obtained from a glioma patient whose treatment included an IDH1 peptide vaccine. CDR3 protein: CSVPSGTGELFF. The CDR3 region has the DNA TGCAGCGTTCCCTCGGGAACCGGGGAGCTGTTTTTT.